The sequence of this T cell receptor (beta chain) was determined in a study of a mutant IDH1 vaccine in newly diagnosed glioma. The overall study: Averaging approximately 42 years of age, treated patients were around 62% male and roughly 40% female. Visit V12 happened at week 35; visit V13 happened at week 47.

As concerns this clone: Its antigen is still unknown.

The assay was immunoSEQ multiplex PCR, and TCRdb's table has in-frame clones only and misses some. The sample yields tens of thousands of clones, about 61% seen once. The time point denotes: week 47, end of study. Vaccine doses each comprised 300 ug of mutant IDH1 20-mer peptide, with topical imiquimod. Eight vaccinations went to patients in weeks 1, 3, 5, 7, 11, 15, 19, 23. This CDR3 is built from 12 residues. Trimming took 0 bases from V and 5 from J, leaving 7 bases between them. Germline lookup yields CDR1 SQVTM and CDR2 ANQGSEA. The clonotype was recovered from a man aged 35 to 55 with glioma. Some clones in this sample may be carry-over from other donors' samples. The chain links TRBV29-1 to TRBJ1-1; D unresolved. The specimen comprised peripheral blood mononuclear cells (PBMCs), sampled from a glioma patient whose treatment included an IDH1 peptide vaccine. Written as DNA, the CDR3 is TGCAGCGTTGAAGATCTCGGGACTGAAGCTTTCTTT. This codes for CSVEDLGTEAFF.